This T cell receptor (beta chain) was captured in a study of CD8 T cells in ankylosing spondylitis. General study results and limits: Disease-linked clones bore a CD8+ phenotype and were relatively rare in peripheral blood. Before this, some motif variants had been reported in reactive arthritis synovial fluid and blood. Significantly higher representation of disease-linked clones was reported for matched ankylosing spondylitis synovial fluid. Apparently characteristic of ankylosing spondylitis blood was a TCR beta motif (fewer than ten highly homologous variants).

J lost 3 bases, V lost 5 bases, and 13 bases had no gene match. There are 15 residues in the CDR3. From germline, CDR1 is DFQATT and CDR2 SNEGSKA (reference sequence). Generation of TCR beta libraries employed quantitative 5'-RACE incorporating molecular barcodes. TCRdb recomputed calls from the 5' RACE reads with MiXCR, one row per CDR3 protein. This sample has approximately 540,000 distinct CDR3 sequences, with 10% to 15% found just once. This clonotype has just a few counts. Antigen unknown. The source material was blood, either unsorted or a sorted T cell fraction (not recorded which). This chain joins TRBV20-1 and TRBJ2-7, with 7 bases aligning to TRBD1. This TCR derives from a male donor with ankylosing spondylitis. CDR3 DNA sequence: TGCAGTGCTCCCACCCTTGGGACAGCCGACTACGAGCAGTACTTC. Encoded protein: CSAPTLGTADYEQYF.